A single sample is the source of the 18 T cell receptor beta chains below, sequenced in a study of cytomegalovirus exposure and HLA in healthy donors. Both 60 Vbeta primers and 13 Jbeta primers went into the PCR. The table came from immunoSEQ multiplex PCR; TCRdb's copy has only in-frame clones and leaves some out. Seen here are about 120,000 clones, almost 70% observed once, and the top ten hold approximately 8.6%. Material: PBMCs. These receptors came from a man aged 25-45 years in good health and CMV-seropositive.

This clone has just a few counts. The CDR3 nucleotides read TGTGCCAGCAGTGACGTCCAAGAGACCCAGTACTTC. This sequence encodes CASSDVQETQYF. The rearrangement links TRBV2 to TRBJ2-5, with no clear D. Germline values: CDR1 SNHLY, CDR2 FYNNEI. V was clipped by 3 bases and J by 1 base, with 3 bases between them. This CDR3 contains 12 residues.

This chain connects TRBV6-5 to TRBJ2-1; tentatively, D is TRBD2 (7 bases). In germline, CDR1 is MNHEY, CDR2 SVGAGI. The CDR3 loop spans 16 amino acids. Trimming took off 2 bases at V and 5 bases at J, with 16 bases between the two ends. The CDR3: CASSYLLRGAHNEQFF. DNA for the CDR3: TGTGCCAGCAGTTACCTTTTACGGGGGGCCCACAATGAGCAGTTCTTC.

This chain connects TRBV29-1 to TRBJ1-1; possibly TRBD1 for D (6 bases). V was pared by 4 bases and J by 0 bases, with 12 bases between. This CDR3 spans 14 amino acids. CDR1 is SQVTM and CDR2 is ANQGSEA in the germline V gene. CDR3 sequence: CSVVRGGVNTEAFF. CDR3 DNA sequence: TGCAGCGTTGTGAGGGGGGGGGTGAACACTGAAGCTTTCTTT.

V usage is TRBV4-1 and J usage is TRBJ2-7; the D is unclear. Trimming took off 1 base at V and 0 bases at J, with 10 bases between the two ends. CDR3 length: 15 amino acids. Germline CDR1 is MGHRA and CDR2 is YSYEKL. In DNA form, the CDR3 reads TGCGCCAGCAGCCAAGGCCCGGTGAGCTCCTACGAGCAGTACTTC. It is translated as CASSQGPVSSYEQYF.

This chain uses TRBV29-1 with TRBJ2-3, with TRBD2 matching 7 bases. CDR3 size: 13 residues. V was clipped by 3 bases and J by 0 bases; unmatched bases: 0. Germline CDR1 SQVTM, CDR2 ANQGSEA. The CDR3 DNA reads TGCAGCGTTGAGGGAGGGAGCACAGATACGCAGTATTTT. Protein product: CSVEGGSTDTQYF.

The V and J genes are TRBV12-5 and TRBJ2-2; 13 nucleotides line up with TRBD2. Germline trimming cut 2 bases from V and 0 bases from J; bases unmatched to any gene: 18. The CDR3 spans 23 residues. CDR1 is LGHNT, CDR2 FRNRAP, per germline. The CDR3 loop reads CASGLTYDTGTSGALPNTGELFF. The CDR3 DNA reads TGTGCTAGTGGTTTGACCTACGATACGGGGACTAGCGGGGCCCTACCGAACACCGGGGAGCTGTTTTTT.

This clone was detected only a few times. This chain joins TRBV9 and TRBJ2-1; maybe TRBD2 (5 bases). CDR3 size: 17 residues. V lost 3 bases and J 0 bases, leaving 16 bases between the germline ends. Germline V CDR1 and CDR2: SGDLS, YYNGEE. CDR3 DNA sequence: TGTGCCAGCAGCGCAGGACTCAACCCGAGCTCCTACAATGAGCAGTTCTTC. Residues: CASSAGLNPSSYNEQFF.

The chain carries TRBV6-1 and TRBJ1-1, with a weak D call TRBD1 (6 bases). This CDR3 has 14 amino acids. From germline, CDR1 is MNHNS and CDR2 SASEGT. The ends were cut back, 8 bases at V and 5 bases at J, with 18 bases in the middle. This CDR3 reads CASLLPRGETEAFF. Written as DNA, the CDR3 is TGTGCCAGCCTCCTACCCAGGGGTGAGACTGAAGCTTTCTTT.

The chain is built from TRBV23-1 and TRBJ2-7; 10 positions agree with TRBD1. TRBV23-1 is identified as an open reading frame with a role that is uncertain. There are 20 residues in the CDR3. V trimming: 2 bases; J trimming: 9 bases; junction bases outside the gene matches: 25. This CDR3 is CASSQTSRQIDRGLLVAQYF. DNA of the CDR3: TGCGCCAGCAGTCAAACTTCTAGACAAATCGACAGGGGGCTATTGGTCGCGCAGTACTTC.

V and J are TRBV19 and TRBJ1-6, with TRBD1 matching over 8 bases. CDR3 length equals 15 residues. Trimming removed 5 bases from V and 4 bases from J; junction bases left unmatched: 4. CDR1 and CDR2 from the germline V gene are LNHDA and SQIVND (reference sequence). CDR3 in DNA: TGTGCCAGTAGTCTGCGGACAGGGTATAATTCACCCCTCCACTTT. As protein: CASSLRTGYNSPLHF. Full variable domain (remainder filled in from reference TRBV19 and TRBJ1-6): DGGITQSPKYLFRKEGQNVTLSCEQNLNHDAMYWYRQDPGQGLRLIYYSQIVNDFQKGDIAEGYSVSREKKESFPLTVTSAQKNPTAFYLCASSLRTGYNSPLHFGNGTRLTVT.

The CDR3 DNA is TGCGCCAGCAGCCAAGGCAGGGGGCAGAAGAATCAGCCCCAGCATTTT. Translating gives CASSQGRGQKNQPQHF. The chain employs TRBV4-1 and TRBJ1-5, with TRBD1 matching 8 bases. The germline gives CDR1 MGHRA, CDR2 YSYEKL. Trimming at V came to 1 base and at J to 4 bases, leaving 6 bases not matched to a gene. This CDR3 is 16 amino acids long.

The rearrangement links TRBV7-6 to TRBJ1-5, with no clear D. Germline values: CDR1 SGHVS, CDR2 FNYEAQ. The CDR3 sequence is 14 residues long. V shed 3 bases and J shed 0 bases, with 6 bases lying between them. In DNA, the CDR3 is TGTGCCAGCAGCTTGGAGGGTAGCAATCAGCCCCAGCATTTT. Translated: CASSLEGSNQPQHF.

The chain uses TRBV9 and TRBJ1-2; 8 nucleotides agree with TRBD1. V shed 0 bases, J shed 6 bases, and the junction held 19 bases outside the gene matches. Germline V gene lookup returns CDR1 SGDLS and CDR2 YYNGEE. This CDR3 contains 19 residues. The CDR3 DNA reads TGTGCCAGCAGCGTAGGACAGGGGTCACCCGGGGGCGTGATAGATGGCTACACCTTC. Its protein product is CASSVGQGSPGGVIDGYTF.

The V gene is TRBV6-1, the J gene TRBJ1-2; the D gene is possibly TRBD1 (5 bases). The CDR3 contains 15 residues. Trimming pared 3 bases from V and 5 bases from J, leaving 16 bases between. The V gene's germline CDR1 is MNHNS and CDR2 SASEGT. In DNA form, the CDR3 reads TGTGCCAGCAGTGACGGGACTCTGGGGGGTTATGGCTACACCTTC. As protein: CASSDGTLGGYGYTF.

This clone was detected once. The J gene is TRBJ1-1, the V gene TRBV9; 9 nucleotides align to TRBD1. This CDR3 contains 16 residues. The ends lost 0 bases at V and 0 bases at J; junction bases unmatched: 3. Germline V gene sequence: CDR1 SGDLS, CDR2 YYNGEE. CDR3 sequence reads: CASSVGQGGLNTEAFF. Here the CDR3 DNA reads TGTGCCAGCAGCGTAGGACAGGGGGGGTTGAACACTGAAGCTTTCTTT.

The chain joins TRBV19 to TRBJ2-7; D may be TRBD1 (5 bases). V was clipped by 7 bases and J by 13 bases, with 23 bases between them. The CDR3 is 13 amino acids. Germline lookup yields CDR1 LNHDA and CDR2 SQIVND (reference sequence). The DNA for the CDR3 is TGTGCCAGTACCGACCCGAACAGGAGCCTACCCTACTTC. Protein product: CASTDPNRSLPYF.

V usage is TRBV5-8 and J usage is TRBJ2-7; TRBD1 matches at 7 bases. The J segment lost 2 bases and the V segment lost 7 bases, leaving 9 bases of the junction unmatched. This CDR3 region has 14 residues. CDR1 is SGHTS and CDR2 is YDEGEE in the germline V gene. The chain's CDR3 is CASLPDRRPYEQYF. CDR3 DNA sequence: TGTGCCAGCCTTCCGGACAGGAGGCCCTACGAGCAGTACTTC. Full variable domain (remainder filled in from reference TRBV5-8 and TRBJ2-7): EAGVTQSPTHLIKTRGQQATLRCSPISGHTSVYWYQQALGLGLQFLLWYDEGEERNRGNFPPRFSGRQFPNYSSELNVNALELEDSALYLCASLPDRRPYEQYFGPGTRLTVT.

Details on this clone: The same CDR3 can be traced to other DNA sequences in this sample. The rearrangement uses TRBV14 and TRBJ2-1; 9 bases line up with TRBD1. The CDR3 covers 14 residues. Germline CDR1 is SGHDN and CDR2 is FVKESK. The V and J ends lost 4 bases and 3 bases, in that order; junction bases with no gene match: 1. The CDR3 spells CASSRDRVYNEQFF. The CDR3 bases are TGTGCCAGCAGCCGGGACAGGGTCTACAATGAGCAGTTCTTC.